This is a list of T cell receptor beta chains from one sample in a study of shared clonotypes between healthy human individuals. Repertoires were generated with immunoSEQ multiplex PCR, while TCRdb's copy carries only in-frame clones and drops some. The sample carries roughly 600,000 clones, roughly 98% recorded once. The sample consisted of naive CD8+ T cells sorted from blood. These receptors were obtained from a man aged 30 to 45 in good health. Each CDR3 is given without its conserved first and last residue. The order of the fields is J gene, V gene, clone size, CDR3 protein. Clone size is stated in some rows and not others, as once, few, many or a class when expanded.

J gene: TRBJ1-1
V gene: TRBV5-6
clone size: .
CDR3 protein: ASSVLDLNGNTEAF

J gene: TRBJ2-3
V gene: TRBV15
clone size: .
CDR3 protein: ATSREGAGDTQY

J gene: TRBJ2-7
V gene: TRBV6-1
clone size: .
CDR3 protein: ASSEDREWNEQY

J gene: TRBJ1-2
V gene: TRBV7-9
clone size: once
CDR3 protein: ASSLAGPNYGYT

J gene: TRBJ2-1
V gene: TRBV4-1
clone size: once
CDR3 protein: ASSQPRSAEQF

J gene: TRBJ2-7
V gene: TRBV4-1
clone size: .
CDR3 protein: ASSQDGSLPGQGVYEQY

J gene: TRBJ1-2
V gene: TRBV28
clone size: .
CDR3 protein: ASLSRGVGYT

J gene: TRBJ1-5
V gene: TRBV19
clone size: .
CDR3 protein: ASEPTGSGNQPQH

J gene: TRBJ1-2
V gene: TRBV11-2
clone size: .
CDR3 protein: ASSFGPLTRIQGDYGYT

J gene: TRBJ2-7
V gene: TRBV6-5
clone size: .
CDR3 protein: AASLADEQY

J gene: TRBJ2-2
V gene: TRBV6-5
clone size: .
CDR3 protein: ASHRQVPGELF

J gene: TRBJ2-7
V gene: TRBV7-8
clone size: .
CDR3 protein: ASSLKERLYEQY

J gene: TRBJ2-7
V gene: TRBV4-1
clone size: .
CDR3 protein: ASSPFGGSSYEQY

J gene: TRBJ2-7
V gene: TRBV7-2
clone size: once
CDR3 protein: ASSPVAGGPDFDEQY

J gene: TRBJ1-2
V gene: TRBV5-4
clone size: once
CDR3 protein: ASSLPGQLHGYT

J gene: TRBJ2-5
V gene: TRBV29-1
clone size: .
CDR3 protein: SVGRDLPQETQY

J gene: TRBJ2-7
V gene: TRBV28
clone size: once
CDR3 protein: ASKTGRNVNEQY

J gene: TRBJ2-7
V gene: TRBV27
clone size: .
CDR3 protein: ASSQKTPRGRSYEQY

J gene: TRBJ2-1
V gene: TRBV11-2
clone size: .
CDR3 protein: ASSPGLAETPERANEQF

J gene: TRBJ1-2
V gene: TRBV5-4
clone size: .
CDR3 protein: ASRSLTDLYGYT

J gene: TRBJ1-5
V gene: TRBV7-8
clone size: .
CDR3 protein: ASSLLGSNQPQH

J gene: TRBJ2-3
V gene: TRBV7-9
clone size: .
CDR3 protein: ASSVSGRGTDTQY

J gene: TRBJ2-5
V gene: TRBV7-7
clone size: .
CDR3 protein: ASSPGGEVETQY

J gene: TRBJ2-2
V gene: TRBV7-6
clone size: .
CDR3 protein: ASSPWTSGSTGELF

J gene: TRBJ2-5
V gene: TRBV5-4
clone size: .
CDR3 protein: ATWDLAGGTETQY

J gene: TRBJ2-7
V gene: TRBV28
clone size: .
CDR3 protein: ASSSGGEQY

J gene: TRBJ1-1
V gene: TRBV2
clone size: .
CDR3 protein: ASSDEGNTEAF

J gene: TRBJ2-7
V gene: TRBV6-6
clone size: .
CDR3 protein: ASREGWSYEQY

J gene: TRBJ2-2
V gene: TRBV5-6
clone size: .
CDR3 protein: ASSFGTTNTGELF

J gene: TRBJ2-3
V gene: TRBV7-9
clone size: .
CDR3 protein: ASSLSPDTQY

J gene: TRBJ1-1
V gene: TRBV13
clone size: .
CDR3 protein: ASSFMGARGTEAF

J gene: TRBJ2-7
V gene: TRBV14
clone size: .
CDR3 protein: ASSQVPSGVYEQY

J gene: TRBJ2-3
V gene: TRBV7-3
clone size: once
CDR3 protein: ASSFTGFTDTQY

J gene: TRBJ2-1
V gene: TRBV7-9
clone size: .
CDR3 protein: ASSPWWEGYNEQF

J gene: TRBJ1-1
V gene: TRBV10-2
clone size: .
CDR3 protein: ASSESIGNTEAF

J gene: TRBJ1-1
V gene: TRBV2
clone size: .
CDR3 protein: ASSKTGGPNTEAF

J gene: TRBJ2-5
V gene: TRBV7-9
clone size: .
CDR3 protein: ASSLSPDGREQETQY

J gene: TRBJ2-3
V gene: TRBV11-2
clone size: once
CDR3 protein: ASSLGRAEGDTQY

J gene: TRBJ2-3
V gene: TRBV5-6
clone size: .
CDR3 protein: ASSSTELAAADTQY

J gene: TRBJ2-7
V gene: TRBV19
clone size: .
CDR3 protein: ASSIYYGVEQY

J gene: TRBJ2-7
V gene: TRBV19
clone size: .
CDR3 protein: ASSSRGQDYEQY

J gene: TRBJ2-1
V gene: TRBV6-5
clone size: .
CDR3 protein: ASSYGTDEQF

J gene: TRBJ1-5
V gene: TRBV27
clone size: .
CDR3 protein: ASSHDRDFQPQH

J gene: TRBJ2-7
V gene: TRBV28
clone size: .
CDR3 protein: ASSFARQTPSYEQY

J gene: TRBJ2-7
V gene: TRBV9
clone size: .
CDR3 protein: ASSVGGVAGYEQY

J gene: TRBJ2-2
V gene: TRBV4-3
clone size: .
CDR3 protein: ASSQVPMREWTGELF

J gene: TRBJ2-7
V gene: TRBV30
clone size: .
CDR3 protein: AWSVRVRYEQY

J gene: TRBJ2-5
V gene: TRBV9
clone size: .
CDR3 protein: ASSVGLAVKETQY

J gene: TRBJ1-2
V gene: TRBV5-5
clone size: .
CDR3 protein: ASSLGLTVRVNYGYT

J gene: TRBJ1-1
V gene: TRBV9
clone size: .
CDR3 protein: ASSVGSGTEAF

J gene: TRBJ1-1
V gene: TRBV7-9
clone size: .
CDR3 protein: ASSKGAGENTEAF